This entry lists 29 T cell receptor beta chains sequenced from one sample in a study of blood T cell repertoires in COVID-19. Sequencing used immunoSEQ multiplex PCR; TCRdb keeps in-frame clones, though not all of them. The table shows 50,000 to 65,000 clones, with roughly 90% occurring only once. The sequencing input was peripheral blood. These receptor sequences come from a human donor in a cohort sampled during active COVID-19.

The genes are TRBV7-2 and TRBJ1-4; no reliable D call. Germline CDR1 is SGHTA and CDR2 is FQGNSA. CDR3 length: 16 residues. V was trimmed by 5 bases and J by 4 bases, leaving 17 bases between them. This chain's CDR3 is CASSTKLTKINEKLFF. The CDR3 DNA follows: TGTGCCAGCAGCACGAAGCTGACTAAAATTAATGAAAAACTGTTTTTT.

The chain joins TRBV9 to TRBJ2-7; TRBD1 is a possible D gene (6 bases). Germline CDR1 is SGDLS and CDR2 is YYNGEE. The length of the CDR3 is 15 residues. Trimming shortened V by 0 bases and J by 5 bases, and 15 bases separated the two germline ends. The chain's CDR3 is CASSVGGRGIDEQYF. DNA for the CDR3: TGTGCCAGCAGCGTAGGGGGCAGGGGCATCGACGAGCAGTACTTC.

The rearrangement uses TRBV3-1 (or the pseudogene TRBV3-2) and TRBJ1-2, with D tentatively TRBD1 (5 bases). With 5 bases removed from V and 5 bases from J, the gap between germline ends came to 15 bases. CDR1 is LGHDT, CDR2 YNNKEL, per germline (reference sequence). CDR3 size: 14 residues. The CDR3 reads CASSTRGLGYGYTF. CDR3 nucleotide sequence: TGTGCCAGCAGCACAAGGGGTCTGGGTTATGGCTACACCTTC.

This clone has only one observation. The chain employs TRBV6-2 or TRBV6-3 and TRBJ1-1; D unclear. Germline lookup yields CDR1 MNHEY and CDR2 SVGEGT. V was pared by 0 bases and J by 0 bases, with 8 bases between. The CDR3 spans 15 residues. The CDR3 DNA sequence: TGTGCCAGCAGTTACTCGTTCCCGGTGAACACTGAAGCTTTCTTT. Translating gives CASSYSFPVNTEAFF.

In this sample, this clone turned up a few times. V and J are TRBV2 and TRBJ1-1, with D unresolved. The V end lost 4 bases, the J end lost 5 bases, and 14 bases lay between the germline ends. The CDR3 is 14 residues long. CDR1 is SNHLY and CDR2 is FYNNEI in the germline V gene. The CDR3 DNA reads as TGTGCCAGCAGTGCCGACGGGGTAGGAACTGAAGCTTTCTTT. Protein product: CASSADGVGTEAFF.

V is TRBV28 and J is TRBJ2-7; D gene unclear. Trimming took off 3 bases at V and 3 bases at J, with 9 bases between the two ends. CDR1 MDHEN and CDR2 SYDVKM come from the germline V gene. The CDR3 has 13 amino acids. The CDR3 region is CASSLQVIYEQYF. The CDR3 bases are TGTGCCAGCAGTTTGCAGGTAATCTACGAGCAGTACTTC.

V usage is TRBV6-5 and J usage is TRBJ2-1; 8 nucleotides line up with TRBD1. This CDR3 contains 14 residues. The J segment lost 4 bases and the V segment lost 6 bases, leaving 5 bases of the junction unmatched. The germline CDR1 and CDR2 sequences are MNHEY and SVGAGI. The CDR3: CASSTGGRYNEQFF. The CDR3 DNA follows: TGTGCCAGCAGCACAGGGGGGAGGTACAATGAGCAGTTCTTC.

The chain employs TRBV6-5 and TRBJ2-7; perhaps TRBD1 as D (5 bases). CDR3 size: 14 residues. The V gene lost 5 bases and the J gene lost 6 bases, with 17 bases spanning the gap. CDR1 is MNHEY, CDR2 SVGAGI, per germline. The CDR3 DNA reads as TGTGCCAGCAGTCTTGCCGAATCAACAGGCGAGCAGTACTTC. The encoded protein is CASSLAESTGEQYF.

This sequence joins TRBV21-1 and TRBJ1-2; no DNA check was done on the table's D call, TRBD1. TRBV21-1 is classified as a pseudogene. The CDR3 loop spans 16 amino acids. The CDR3 reads CASSRNGQGGSYGYTF. The CDR3 DNA reads TGTGCCAGCAGCCGAAACGGACAGGGGGGGAGCTATGGCTACACCTTC.

This clone was detected only once. The chain uses TRBV14 and TRBJ2-7; 11 nucleotides agree with TRBD1. The CDR3 has 14 amino acids. Germline CDR1 is SGHDN and CDR2 is FVKESK. The V and J ends lost 4 bases and 5 bases, in that order; junction bases with no gene match: 4. The DNA for the CDR3 is TGTGCCAGCAGCCGGGGACAGGGGGGGGACGAGCAGTACTTC. It codes for CASSRGQGGDEQYF.

The chain uses TRBV28 and TRBJ2-7; 8 bases are a match to TRBD2. The V segment lost 4 bases and the J segment 3 bases; nucleotides outside the gene matches: 8. Germline CDR1 and CDR2: MDHEN and SYDVKM. The CDR3 totals 15 residues. CDR3 sequence (DNA): TGTGCCAGCAGTTCTCCAGCGGGAGTACTCTACGAGCAGTACTTC. Amino acid sequence: CASSSPAGVLYEQYF. The full variable domain, its missing parts supplied by reference TRBV28 and TRBJ2-7, is DVKVTQSSRYLVKRTGEKVFLECVQDMDHENMFWYRQDPGLGLRLIYFSYDVKMKEKGDIPEGYSVSREKKERFSLILESASTNQTSMYLCASSSPAGVLYEQYFGPGTRLTVT.

The V call is TRBV18, the J call TRBJ1-2, with a weak D call TRBD1 (5 bases). The V gene's germline CDR1 is KGHSH and CDR2 LQKENI. Trimming stripped 3 bases from V and 0 bases from J, with 11 bases between. CDR3 size: 15 residues. The CDR3 DNA reads as TGTGCCAGCTCACCTGACAGCCAGGCTAACTATGGCTACACCTTC. Translating it yields CASSPDSQANYGYTF.

The V call is TRBV2, the J call TRBJ1-1, with 7 bases lining up with TRBD1. Germline values: CDR1 SNHLY, CDR2 FYNNEI. The CDR3 spans 13 residues. V dropped 1 base and J dropped 8; count of bases not matched to a gene: 4. The CDR3 reads CASSEVTTGEAFF. In DNA, the CDR3 is TGTGCCAGCAGTGAAGTGACGACAGGGGAAGCTTTCTTT.

The chain employs TRBV7-2 and TRBJ2-3; TRBD2 aligns across 9 bases. V shed 5 bases and J 1 base; nucleotides not matched to a gene: 4. The CDR3 has 15 residues. CDR1 and CDR2 (germline): SGHTA, FQGNSA. This chain's CDR3 is CASSPRTSGTDTQYF. The CDR3 DNA reads as TGTGCCAGCAGCCCTCGGACTAGCGGCACAGATACGCAGTATTTT.

The chain joins TRBV27 to TRBJ2-7, with D possibly being TRBD1 (6 bases). Germline V CDR1 and CDR2: MNHEY, SMNVEV (reference sequence). CDR3 length: 15 residues. Trimming stripped 6 bases from V and 2 bases from J, with 17 bases between. The CDR3 DNA sequence: TGTGCCAGCAGAACCTGGGGACAAACCACCTACGAGCAGTACTTC. Translation gives CASRTWGQTTYEQYF.

In its sample, this clone was seen once. This rearrangement joins TRBV10-3 to TRBJ1-5; D not certain. The CDR3 totals 14 residues. Germline V lookup: CDR1 ENHRY, CDR2 SYGVKD. V was trimmed by 4 bases and J by 6 bases, leaving 13 bases between them. The CDR3 DNA sequence: TGTGCCATCAGTGGGGAGCCGCGGAGTCAGCCCCAGCATTTT. This gives the protein CAISGEPRSQPQHF.

The genes are TRBV6-6 and TRBJ1-1; no clear D gene. This CDR3 has 13 amino acids. Trimming stripped 7 bases from V and 0 bases from J, with 9 bases between. Germline loops: CDR1 MNHNY, CDR2 SVGAGI (reference sequence). The DNA of the CDR3 is TGTGCCAGCACCCAACAGTTGAACACTGAAGCTTTCTTT. This codes for CASTQQLNTEAFF.

The chain is built from TRBV5-1 and TRBJ2-5; 11 bases map to TRBD2. The CDR3 totals 17 residues. Germline V gives CDR1 SGHRS, CDR2 YFSETQ. V lost 0 bases, J lost 5 bases, and 9 bases stayed unmatched. The DNA of the CDR3 is TGCGCCAGCAGCTTGGGGATTAGCGGGAGGGCCGAGGAGACCCAGTACTTC. Amino acids: CASSLGISGRAEETQYF.

This clone occurred once. V and J are TRBV9 and TRBJ1-2; 11 bases align to TRBD1. The CDR3 sequence is 15 residues long. The trim removed 2 bases at V and 5 bases at J, leaving 5 bases unmatched. The germline V gene encodes CDR1 SGDLS and CDR2 YYNGEE. This chain's CDR3 is CASSVGQGAMYGYTF. CDR3 coding DNA: TGTGCCAGCAGCGTCGGACAGGGGGCTATGTATGGCTACACCTTC.

The V and J genes are TRBV6-4 and TRBJ2-7; 9 bases are shared with TRBD1. This CDR3 comprises 16 residues. The V and J ends lost 9 bases and 6 bases, in that order; junction bases with no gene match: 18. The germline V gene encodes CDR1 MRHNA and CDR2 SNTAGT. The CDR3 spells CARPPGQGPWAREQYF. CDR3 DNA: TGTGCCAGACCCCCGGGACAGGGCCCCTGGGCCCGCGAGCAGTACTTC.

This chain links TRBV28 with TRBJ1-1; TRBD1 might be the D (6 bases). Germline assignment: CDR1 MDHEN and CDR2 SYDVKM. V lost 3 bases, J lost 4 bases, and 18 bases lay in between. This CDR3 is 16 amino acids long. The CDR3 loop reads CASSFWGRGVSTEAFF. Written as DNA, the CDR3 is TGTGCCAGCAGTTTTTGGGGCAGGGGTGTGTCCACTGAAGCTTTCTTT.

This clone was seen a handful of times. The chain couples TRBV7-9 to TRBJ2-7; 8 nucleotides line up with TRBD2. The junction had 7 bases not matched to a gene; V was cut back by 4 bases and J by 5 bases. The CDR3 spans 14 residues. Germline lookup yields CDR1 SEHNR and CDR2 FQNEAQ (reference sequence). CDR3 in amino acids: CASSSSGSNNEQYF. The CDR3, as DNA: TGTGCCAGCAGCTCAAGCGGGAGCAACAACGAGCAGTACTTC.

A single count supports this clone. The CDR3 region has the DNA TGTGCCAGCAGCCGTCTTTCGACAGCTTCTAATGAAAAACTGTTTTTT. Its translation: CASSRLSTASNEKLFF. The genes are TRBV14 and TRBJ1-4; a weak D match, TRBD1 (5 bases). Germline V CDR1 and CDR2: SGHDN, FVKESK. The CDR3 has 16 residues. The V and J ends lost 4 bases and 3 bases respectively, with 15 bases between them.

The rearrangement uses TRBV9 and TRBJ2-7, with 10 positions matching TRBD1. Germline-derived CDR1 and CDR2 are SGDLS and YYNGEE. CDR3 length: 14 residues. V lost 3 bases, J lost 5 bases, and 5 bases stayed unmatched. The CDR3 spells CASSEWDRGDEQYF. CDR3 DNA: TGTGCCAGCAGCGAATGGGACAGGGGCGACGAGCAGTACTTC.

This chain links TRBV27 with TRBJ2-7; D might be TRBD1 (6 bases). The germline V gene encodes CDR1 MNHEY and CDR2 SMNVEV (reference sequence). The CDR3 has 14 residues. The V end lost 6 bases, the J end lost 3 bases, and 15 bases lay between the germline ends. CDR3 nucleotides: TGTGCCAGCAGACCGCCCAGGGGTAACTACGAGCAGTACTTC. Translated: CASRPPRGNYEQYF.

The genes are TRBV5-1 and TRBJ2-7; 14 bases map to TRBD2. Germline V CDR1 and CDR2: SGHRS, YFSETQ. The length of the CDR3 is 18 residues. V trimming: 3 bases; J trimming: 0 bases; junction bases outside the gene matches: 8. The CDR3 region is CASSSGLAGEPSSYEQYF. In DNA form, the CDR3 reads TGCGCCAGCAGCTCGGGACTAGCGGGGGAGCCTAGCTCCTACGAGCAGTACTTC.

The CDR3 here is CASSLIGSASGNTIYF. Written as DNA, the CDR3 is TGTGCCAGCAGCTTAATCGGGTCGGCGAGTGGAAACACCATATATTTT. The V and J genes are TRBV7-8 and TRBJ1-3, with no clear D. V gave up 2 bases and J gave up 3 bases, with 14 bases separating them. The CDR3 spans 16 residues. Looked up from germline, CDR1 is SGHVS and CDR2 is FQNEAQ.

This chain uses TRBV28 with TRBJ1-6, with D possibly matching TRBD1 (5 bases). From germline, CDR1 is MDHEN and CDR2 SYDVKM. The CDR3 length is 14 residues. Deletions cut 1 base from V and 5 bases from J, with 6 bases between. As DNA, the CDR3 is TGTGCCAGCAGTTTATCCAGGGATAATTCACCCCTCCACTTT. Its protein is CASSLSRDNSPLHF.

As DNA, the CDR3 is TGTGCCAGCACCCTAGGGGCAGGGGGCTTAAGGAGCAATCAGCCCCAGCATTTT. The encoded protein is CASTLGAGGLRSNQPQHF. The chain recombines TRBV7-4 with TRBJ1-5; TRBD1 matches 8 bases. Germline values: CDR1 SGHVT, CDR2 SQSDAQ. The ends lost 7 bases at V and 1 base at J; junction bases unmatched: 15. The CDR3 has 18 amino acids.